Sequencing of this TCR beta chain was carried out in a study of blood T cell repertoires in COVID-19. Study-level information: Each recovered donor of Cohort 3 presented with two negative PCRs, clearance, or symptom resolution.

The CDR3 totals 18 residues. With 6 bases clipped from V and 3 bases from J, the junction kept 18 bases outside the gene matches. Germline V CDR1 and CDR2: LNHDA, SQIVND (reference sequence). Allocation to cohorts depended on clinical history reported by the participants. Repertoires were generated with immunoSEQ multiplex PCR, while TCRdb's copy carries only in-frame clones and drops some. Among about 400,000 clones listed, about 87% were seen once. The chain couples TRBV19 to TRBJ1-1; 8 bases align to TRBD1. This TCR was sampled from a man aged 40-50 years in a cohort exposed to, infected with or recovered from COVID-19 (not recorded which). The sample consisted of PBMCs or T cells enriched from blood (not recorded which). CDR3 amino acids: CASSNLMTGVKWDTEAFF. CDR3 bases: TGTGCCAGTAGCAACCTCATGACAGGGGTTAAATGGGACACTGAAGCTTTCTTT.